The sequence of this T cell receptor (beta chain) was determined in a study of regulatory T cells in long-lasting Graves disease (TCRdb year 2021). About the investigation overall: To count as having persistent Graves' disease, a patient had to have received antithyroid drug treatment for over 5 years with TSH receptor autoantibodies remaining persistently positive. Persistent Graves' disease patients were compared with newly diagnosed Graves' disease patients by peripheral blood TCR sequencing and RNA sequencing. The study was registered as a clinical trial and conducted in China. TCR sequencing covered 13 persistent and around 20 newly diagnosed Graves' disease patients, 33 samples in total. On average, persistent Graves' disease patients in the clinical cohort had been on antithyroid drugs for about 10.3 years. Broader findings and caveats from the paper: Patients with persistent disease shared more public clonotypes (about 2,900) than newly diagnosed patients did (approximately 1,000). Sequencing and analysis were limited to the TCR beta chain. The small sample size was acknowledged by the authors as a limitation that may reduce accuracy. Compared with newly diagnosed patients, patients with persistent Graves' disease had lower TCR Shannon entropy and fewer highly expanded clones, which suggests clonal expansion. The study examined only peripheral blood because the primary lesion, thyroid tissue, could not be accessed. TRBV28, TRBJ1-2 and TRBJ2-5 were preferentially used in persistent disease, while TRBV20-1 and TRBJ2-1 were favored in newly diagnosed disease.

The protocol used for the library was multiplex PCR. The instrument given in TCRdb is Illumina HiSeq 4000. iRepertoire HTBI primers and Arm-PCR amplification of CDR3 regions were used to construct TCR beta libraries. Before sequencing, the PCR products went through gel purification. From the authors' description of their analysis: Gene usage analysis of CDR3 amino acid clonotypes used the approximately 62 TRBV and 14 to 15 TRBJ segments found across samples. COPE and FqMerger were used to merge the filtered high-quality paired reads into contigs. BLAST was used to align contigs to the IMGT TRBV, TRBD and TRBJ reference genes, and CDR3 was defined following IMGT. Clonotypes above 0.1% frequency were classified as highly expanded clones. Shannon entropy was used to measure repertoire diversity, and the Gini coefficient was used to measure V-J evenness. Clonotypes shared by more than one individual were considered public. Starting from the raw public reads, TCRdb applied fastp trimming at Q25, assembled clones with MiXCR and retained in-frame beta chains. Every CDR3 protein is listed once, alongside the most common genes and DNA of its rows. The V and J calls and clone size are TCRdb's, not the authors'. Present in this sample are about 300,000 distinct CDR3 sequences, 20% to 25% of which were seen just once. The ten largest clones add up to about 61% of the sample.

From the cysteine through the phenylalanine, the CDR3 covers 14 amino acids. Only CDR3 DNA remains: 42 bases, in frame from the first base. Relative to germline, V is 5 bases shorter and J is 1 base shorter, with 11 bases between their ends. CDR1 is given as MDHEN and CDR2 as SYDVKM, both from the germline V gene. The time point label for this specimen denotes: persistent/refractory GD, antithyroid drugs over 5 years with positive TRAb. For both TCR sequencing and RNA sequencing, RNA was extracted from PBMCs using TRIzol. The diagnosis of Graves' disease followed American Thyroid Association guidelines. The patients came from an endocrinology department in Xi'an, China. From each patient, approximately 10 milliliters of peripheral blood was collected into an EDTA anticoagulant tube. Ficoll Paque Plus density gradient separation was used to isolate PBMCs, and no further T cell sorting was performed. An Agilent 2100 Bioanalyzer and agarose gel were used to check RNA quality, while a NanoDrop 2000 measured RNA concentration.

This clonotype was seen only a few times. No cognate antigen has been identified for it. Base qualities are not provided; no much larger clone lies one nucleotide away. The sequencing here drew on peripheral blood mononuclear cells (PBMCs), taken when the disease was refractory, from a patient treated with antithyroid drugs. The sequence derives from a female donor with Graves disease. The V and J segments used are TRBV28 and TRBJ1-1; too little of a D gene remains to name it. The DNA sequence is given as TGTGCCAGCAGTGCCCCCTCGGGGAACACTGAAGCTTTCTTT. Its protein reads: CASSAPSGNTEAFF.